A selection of T cell receptor beta chains follows, all from one sample in a study of blood T cell repertoires in COVID-19. The repertoire was sequenced with immunoSEQ multiplex PCR; TCRdb's copy has only in-frame clones and lacks some. The sample has under 200,000 clones; 80% to 90% are singletons. Sequences were obtained from peripheral blood. The origin of the receptors is a woman in her 70s with acute or convalescent COVID-19. The CDR3 runs from the conserved cysteine through the conserved F or W. D genes are given only for firm matches. Rows give clone size only sometimes, using once, few, many, or a class for an expanded clone.

-,TRBJ1-5,TRBV7-2,-,TGTGCCAGCAGCTTAGGAGGGTCCCAGCCCCAGCATTTT,CASSLGGSQPQHF
-,TRBJ2-1,TRBV5-1,-,TGCGCCAGCAGCTTGGACAGGGAAGGCAATGAGCAGTTCTTC,CASSLDREGNEQFF
-,TRBJ1-6,TRBV7-6,-,TGTGCCAACCAGGGGTGCCCTAATAATTCACCCCTCCACTTT,CANQGCPNNSPLHF
-,TRBJ1-6,TRBV3-1/TRBV3-2,TRBD1,TGTGCCAGCAGCCAAGATCGGGGGACCAGGGGGGATTCACCCCTCCACTTT,CASSQDRGTRGDSPLHF
-,TRBJ1-2,TRBV18,-,TGTGCCAGCTCACCGCTTGAGGGTGAAGGCTACACCTTC,CASSPLEGEGYTF
-,TRBJ2-7,TRBV4-3,TRBD1,TGCGCCAGCAGCCCTGGACAGGGTAGCTACGAGCAGTACTTC,CASSPGQGSYEQYF
-,TRBJ1-5,TRBV6-1,-,TGTGCCAGCAGTGAAGCGACGAGGGTCCTTTACCAGCCCCAGCATTTT,CASSEATRVLYQPQHF
-,TRBJ2-7,TRBV15,-,TGTGCCACCAGCAGAGACAGTTACGAGCAGTACTTC,CATSRDSYEQYF
-,TRBJ1-2,TRBV4-2,-,TGTGCCAGCAGCCCACCAATGGAGGGGTATGGCTACACCTTC,CASSPPMEGYGYTF
-,TRBJ1-6,TRBV6-6,TRBD1,TGTGCCAGCGGGGAGACAGGGGATCCAGGTTCACCCCTCCACTTT,CASGETGDPGSPLHF
-,TRBJ1-1,TRBV7-9,-,TGTGCCAGCAGCGCGGCCTTTGAAGCTTTCTTT,CASSAAFEAFF
-,TRBJ2-7,TRBV7-2,TRBD1,TGTGCCAGCAGCTTACGCGGGACAGGGCCCTACGAGCAGTACTTC,CASSLRGTGPYEQYF
-,TRBJ2-1,TRBV2,-,TGTGCCAGCACCTTCAGGGGGGATAGGGACAATGAGCAGTTCTTC,CASTFRGDRDNEQFF
-,TRBJ2-3,TRBV6-5,-,TGTGCCAGCAGTCACACAGATACGCAGTATTTT,CASSHTDTQYF
-,TRBJ2-2,TRBV5-5,-,TGTGCCAGCAGCTTGGATCTTCCAAGCTCTAACACCGGGGAGCTGTTTTTT,CASSLDLPSSNTGELFF
-,TRBJ1-3,TRBV29-1,-,TGCAGCGTTGGGACAGCTGGAAACACCATATATTTT,CSVGTAGNTIYF
-,TRBJ2-7,TRBV5-4,TRBD2,TGTGCCAGCAGCTTGGGGGGACTAGCGGGAGTCGGCGAGCAGTACTTC,CASSLGGLAGVGEQYF
-,TRBJ2-5,TRBV7-9,TRBD2,TGTGCCAGCAGCTTAGCGTCGGGGACTAGCGAGACCCAGTACTTC,CASSLASGTSETQYF
-,TRBJ1-5,TRBV7-6,-,TGTGCCAGCAGCTTAAGGGCAGACTATAGCAATCAGCCCCAGCATTTT,CASSLRADYSNQPQHF
-,TRBJ2-7,TRBV2,-,TGTGCCAGCAGTGAGTCTAACGAGCAGTACTTC,CASSESNEQYF
once,TRBJ1-6,TRBV6-5,TRBD1,TGTGCCAGCGGACAGGGAAGCTCCTATAATTCACCCCTCCACTTT,CASGQGSSYNSPLHF
once,TRBJ1-3,TRBV28,-,TGTGCCAGCAGGGCAGGGGCTGGAAACACCATATATTTT,CASRAGAGNTIYF
-,TRBJ2-1,TRBV7-9,-,TGTGCCAGCAGCGGTCCCGGGGGCTACAATGAGCAGTTCTTC,CASSGPGGYNEQFF
-,TRBJ2-7,TRBV29-1,TRBD2,TGCAGCGTTGCCGAACTAGCGGGGACAGGTTACGAGCAGTACTTC,CSVAELAGTGYEQYF
-,TRBJ1-1,TRBV5-1,TRBD1,TGCGCCAGCAGTTCCCAGGGGGCGGATGCTTTCTTT,CASSSQGADAFF
-,TRBJ1-1,TRBV2,TRBD1,TGTGCCAGCATTAGCCGGGACAGGGTGTATATGAACACTGAAGCTTTCTTT,CASISRDRVYMNTEAFF
few,TRBJ1-5,TRBV18,-,TGTGCCAGCTCACCGGACAGCCATAGCAATCAGCCCCAGCATTTT,CASSPDSHSNQPQHF
-,TRBJ1-5,TRBV19,-,TGTGCCACCTCGATCCAGGGTCGGGCATATCAGCCCCAGCATTTT,CATSIQGRAYQPQHF
-,TRBJ1-1,TRBV12-3/TRBV12-4,-,TGTGCCAGCAGTTTATTCAGGTTTGAAGCTTTCTTT,CASSLFRFEAFF
-,TRBJ2-3,TRBV12-3/TRBV12-4,TRBD2,TGTGCCAGCAGTTTAGACGGGGGGGATACGCAGTATTTT,CASSLDGGDTQYF
once,TRBJ2-3,TRBV7-8,TRBD2,TGTGCCAGCAGCTTACGGGAGGGAGGCACAGATACGCAGTATTTT,CASSLREGGTDTQYF
-,TRBJ2-7,TRBV21-1,-,TGTGCCAGCAGCAAAGGCCCCAGGGGCGATGCCCACGAGCAGTACTTC,CASSKGPRGDAHEQYF
-,TRBJ1-2,TRBV5-6,TRBD1,TGTGCCAGCAGTCTACGGACAGGAGCTAACTATGGCTACACCTTC,CASSLRTGANYGYTF
-,TRBJ2-1,TRBV5-1,TRBD2,TGCGCCAGCAGCGGAGCGGGATTCTCCTACAATGAGCAGTTCTTC,CASSGAGFSYNEQFF
-,TRBJ2-1,TRBV7-9,TRBD2,TGTGCCGGGGGGACTAGCGGGAGTTTGTATGAGCAGTTCTTC,CAGGTSGSLYEQFF
once,TRBJ2-7,TRBV29-1,-,TGCAGCGATACCTACGAGCAGTACTTC,CSDTYEQYF
-,TRBJ2-2,TRBV18,TRBD1,TGTGCCAGCTCACCACGACAGGGGAACACCGGGGAGCTGTTTTTT,CASSPRQGNTGELFF
-,TRBJ2-2,TRBV7-2,TRBD2,TGTGCCAGCACCACCGCGGGGGGAAGGAACACCGGGGAGCTGTTTTTT,CASTTAGGRNTGELFF
-,TRBJ2-1,TRBV5-5,-,TGTGCCAGCAGCCTGGCCAATCGGGAGAAGTTCTTC,CASSLANREKFF
-,TRBJ2-1,TRBV11-1,TRBD2,TGTGCCAGCAGCCGCCGGGGGGGCGTCGATGAGCAGTTCTTC,CASSRRGGVDEQFF
-,TRBJ1-1,TRBV7-8,-,TGTGCCAGCAGCTCCCAGGGCTACACTGAAGCTTTCTTT,CASSSQGYTEAFF
-,TRBJ1-1,TRBV10-3,-,TGTGCCATCAGCCCAACAGGGATTGGCACTGAAGCTTTCTTT,CAISPTGIGTEAFF
-,TRBJ2-7,TRBV15,TRBD2,TGTGCCACCAGCAGAGCCAATAGGCCAGCGGGGGCCTCCTACGAGCAGTACTTC,CATSRANRPAGASYEQYF
-,TRBJ1-5,TRBV5-5,-,TGTGCCAGCAGCCGTGGGGAGTACAGCAATCAGCCCCAGCATTTT,CASSRGEYSNQPQHF
-,TRBJ2-7,TRBV4-3,-,TGCGCCAGCAGCCAAGATGCCGGGCCCGTAGGGGTTTACGAGCAGTACTTC,CASSQDAGPVGVYEQYF
-,TRBJ1-2,TRBV28,TRBD1,TGTGCCAGCAGTCGCCAGGGGGGAGGCGGCTACACCTTC,CASSRQGGGGYTF
-,TRBJ1-1,TRBV6-5,TRBD1,TGTGCCAGCAGTTACTCAGGACAGGGGGTCACTGAAGCTTTCTTT,CASSYSGQGVTEAFF
-,TRBJ2-7,TRBV19,TRBD1,TGTGCCAGTAGGCCGGGACAGGGTTCGACAGCCTACGAGCAGTACTTC,CASRPGQGSTAYEQYF